The 13 T cell receptor beta chains below come from one sample, sequenced in a study of regulatory T cells in long-lasting Graves disease. The time point was: persistent/refractory GD, antithyroid drugs over 5 years with positive TRAb. From RNA extracted from PBMCs, the TCR library was made. Both iRepertoire HTBI primers and Arm-PCR of CDR3 regions were used to build the TCR beta libraries. TCRdb ran MiXCR on the multiplex PCR reads and lists one entry per CDR3 protein. The repertoire holds some 370,000 distinct CDR3 sequences, about a fifth seen once, with roughly 20% in the top ten. Material: peripheral blood mononuclear cells (PBMCs), obtained when the disease was refractory, from a patient treated with antithyroid drugs. The receptors here all came from a female donor with Graves disease.

The genes are TRBV5-1 and TRBJ2-2; D gene uncertain. The CDR3 length is 15 residues. From germline, CDR1 is SGHRS and CDR2 YFSETQ. The V and J ends lost 1 base and 7 bases respectively, with 14 bases between them. The CDR3 sequence is CASSLTSSQVGELFF. DNA for the CDR3: TGCGCCAGCAGCTTGACGTCTAGTCAGGTCGGGGAGCTGTTTTTT.

The V and J genes are TRBV5-1 and TRBJ2-7; 10 bases match TRBD2. Per germline, CDR1 SGHRS and CDR2 YFSETQ. The CDR3 contains 17 residues. Trimming at V came to 1 base and at J to 2 bases, leaving 9 bases not matched to a gene. The CDR3 region is CASSLSSGSWGTYEQYF. The CDR3 DNA reads as TGCGCCAGCAGCTTGTCTAGCGGGAGCTGGGGTACCTACGAGCAGTACTTC. The complete variable domain, with remaining parts taken from reference TRBV5-1 and TRBJ2-7, reads KAGVTQTPRYLIKTRGQQVTLSCSPISGHRSVSWYQQTPGQGLQFLFEYFSETQRNKGNFPGRFSGRQFSNSRSEMNVSTLELGDSALYLCASSLSSGSWGTYEQYFGPGTRLTVT.

V usage is TRBV4-1 and J usage is TRBJ1-6, with a possible D match to TRBD1 (6 bases). The CDR3 covers 12 residues. Per the germline V gene, CDR1 is MGHRA and CDR2 is YSYEKL. V gave up 4 bases and J gave up 9 bases, with 7 bases separating them. The CDR3 bases are TGCGCCAGCAGCCGAGGGGGTTCACCCCTCCACTTT. As protein: CASSRGGSPLHF.

There are a few counts of this clonotype. The chain links TRBV19 to TRBJ1-3; D gene unclear. V gave up 7 bases and J gave up 0 bases, with 10 bases separating them. Germline V gene lookup returns CDR1 LNHDA and CDR2 SQIVND (reference sequence). The CDR3 is 14 amino acids. CDR3 DNA sequence: TGTGCCAGTATGGCGTTTACCTCTGGAAACACCATATATTTT. Its protein is CASMAFTSGNTIYF.

This chain uses TRBV6-2 or TRBV6-3 with TRBJ2-2, with TRBD2 matching over 9 bases. CDR1 is MNHEY and CDR2 is SVGEGT in the germline V gene. This CDR3 is built from 15 residues. Trimming at V came to 0 bases and at J to 5 bases, leaving 1 base not matched to a gene. The CDR3 bases are TGTGCCAGCAGTTACTCCGGACTAGCGACCGGGGAGCTGTTTTTT. Protein: CASSYSGLATGELFF.

The chain is built from TRBV27 and TRBJ2-5; 7 nucleotides match TRBD2. The CDR3 totals 15 residues. The ends lost 0 bases at V and 5 bases at J; junction bases unmatched: 6. Germline assignment: CDR1 MNHEY and CDR2 SMNVEV (reference sequence). The CDR3 reads CASSLSPGGGETQYF. The CDR3 DNA follows: TGTGCCAGCAGTTTATCGCCGGGAGGAGGGGAGACCCAGTACTTC.

This clonotype was recorded many times. The chain uses TRBV12-3 or TRBV12-4 and TRBJ1-6; unclear D gene. The CDR3 has 17 residues. Deletions cut 4 bases from V and 0 bases from J, with 13 bases between. Written as DNA, the CDR3 is TGTGCCAGCAGTTCGGTGTCAGTGATCTCCTATAATTCACCCCTCCACTTT. It specifies CASSSVSVISYNSPLHF.

This clonotype appeared a few times. This chain uses TRBV7-2 with TRBJ2-4; 9 nucleotides align to TRBD2. The V gene's germline CDR1 is SGHTA and CDR2 FQGNSA. This CDR3 comprises 17 residues. Trimming at V came to 3 bases and at J to 4 bases, leaving 10 bases not matched to a gene. The CDR3 loop is CASSLDALAGIKNIQYF. In DNA form, the CDR3 reads TGTGCCAGCAGCTTGGACGCGCTAGCGGGGATTAAAAACATTCAGTACTTC.

The genes are TRBV30 and TRBJ2-3; 10 positions agree with TRBD1. The length of the CDR3 is 13 residues. J gave up 2 bases and V 7 bases, and 3 bases lay outside the gene matches. Per the germline V gene, CDR1 is GTSNPN and CDR2 is SVGIG (reference sequence). In nucleotides, the CDR3 is TGTGCCTTGGACAGGGGGAACACAGATACGCAGTATTTT. It is translated as CALDRGNTDTQYF.

Many counts were recorded for this clonotype. The rearrangement uses TRBV7-8 and TRBJ2-5; TRBD2 matches 9 bases. CDR3 length equals 14 residues. Germline values: CDR1 SGHVS, CDR2 FQNEAQ. V lost 5 bases to trimming and J lost 3 bases; unmatched junction nucleotides: 4. The CDR3 protein is CASSDGLAKETQYF. For the CDR3, the DNA is TGTGCCAGCAGCGATGGACTAGCGAAAGAGACCCAGTACTTC.

This clonotype has a count of ten or more. The V and J genes are TRBV12-3 or TRBV12-4 and TRBJ2-5; TRBD2 agrees at 11 bases. The CDR3 sequence is 15 residues long. V gave up 5 bases and J gave up 1 base; unmatched junction bases: 3. The chain's CDR3 is CASSGTSGSQETQYF. In DNA form, the CDR3 reads TGTGCCAGCAGTGGGACTAGCGGATCCCAAGAGACCCAGTACTTC.

The genes are TRBV7-2 and TRBJ2-4; no clear D gene. The CDR3 has 14 residues. Germline lookup yields CDR1 SGHTA and CDR2 FQGNSA. V was shortened by 7 bases and J by 3 bases, with 13 bases between the two germline ends. The CDR3 reads CASTPGVGKNIQYF. CDR3 nucleotides: TGTGCCAGCACCCCCGGAGTCGGCAAAAACATTCAGTACTTC.

This clonotype appeared many times. The chain is built from TRBV7-2 and TRBJ2-5; 13 positions match TRBD2. The CDR3 is made up of 17 amino acids. Germline trimming cut 5 bases from V and 0 bases from J; bases unmatched to any gene: 6. Germline CDR1 and CDR2: SGHTA and FQGNSA. CDR3 loop: CASSPGTSGMYQETQYF. The DNA of the CDR3 is TGTGCCAGCAGCCCCGGGACTAGCGGGATGTACCAAGAGACCCAGTACTTC.